This T cell receptor (beta chain) was profiled in a study of T cell changes during pregnancy in multiple sclerosis. The J segment lost 1 base and the V segment lost 8 bases, leaving 7 bases of the junction unmatched. Germline CDR1 and CDR2: SGHRS and YFSETQ. There are 15 residues in the CDR3. Profiled with immunoSEQ multiplex PCR; TCRdb holds only in-frame clones, not every one. The table lists approximately 70,000 clones, over 85% of them singletons. This chain links TRBV5-1 with TRBJ2-3; 10 positions agree with TRBD2. The origin of this receptor is a female donor with multiple sclerosis, enrolled in a pregnancy study. This specimen consisted of CD4+ T cells from peripheral blood mononuclear cells, obtained after pregnancy. In nucleotides, the CDR3 is TGCGCCAGTAGGGACGGGACTAGCGGCACAGATACGCAGTATTTT. This codes for CASRDGTSGTDTQYF.